This passage covers 13 T cell receptor beta chains from one sample sequenced in a study of blood T cell repertoires in COVID-19. Method: immunoSEQ multiplex PCR; TCRdb's copy keeps in-frame clones and lacks some. Of 150,000 to 190,000 clones in the sample, 75% to 90% were seen once. The sample comprised peripheral blood. The receptors stem from a woman in her 70s with acute or convalescent COVID-19.

This chain connects TRBV19 to TRBJ2-1; D unclear. V was clipped by 5 bases and J by 4 bases, with 9 bases between them. The CDR3 loop spans 13 amino acids. From germline, CDR1 is LNHDA and CDR2 SQIVND (reference sequence). The CDR3: CASSPEPYNEQFF. The CDR3 DNA is TGTGCCAGTAGTCCCGAGCCATACAATGAGCAGTTCTTC.

V gene TRBV2 combines with J gene TRBJ2-3; 10 bases map to TRBD1. This CDR3 has 15 amino acids. The junction had 7 bases not matched to a gene; V was cut back by 7 bases and J by 3 bases. Germline V gene sequence: CDR1 SNHLY, CDR2 FYNNEI. CDR3 sequence (DNA): TGTGCCAGCAAAAGGGGGGACAGGGGAACAGATACGCAGTATTTT. Translation: CASKRGDRGTDTQYF.

The chain recombines TRBV7-8 with TRBJ2-7; TRBD1 matches 8 bases. With 6 bases clipped from V and 3 bases from J, the junction kept 10 bases outside the gene matches. The CDR3 is 15 residues long. Germline V gene lookup returns CDR1 SGHVS and CDR2 FQNEAQ. Written as DNA, the CDR3 is TGTGCCAGCAGGAAGGGGACAGGAGCAAACTACGAGCAGTACTTC. It codes for CASRKGTGANYEQYF.

The rearrangement links TRBV13 to TRBJ1-2; 8 bases align to TRBD1. Germline assignment: CDR1 PRHDT and CDR2 FYEKMQ (reference sequence). The CDR3 covers 13 residues. The V gene end was trimmed by 5 bases and the J gene end by 4 bases; junction bases not matched to a gene: 3. CDR3 coding DNA: TGTGCCAGCAGCACGGACAGGGTCTATGGCTACACCTTC. Its protein is CASSTDRVYGYTF.

There are a few counts of this clone. V and J are TRBV5-1 and TRBJ1-1; 8 nucleotides match TRBD1. The V gene's germline CDR1 is SGHRS and CDR2 YFSETQ. This CDR3 has 17 residues. V was clipped by 4 bases and J by 0 bases; unmatched bases: 11. DNA for the CDR3: TGCGCCAGCAGCAGGCCAGGGGGCCAACCTCTGAACACTGAAGCTTTCTTT. This sequence encodes CASSRPGGQPLNTEAFF.

The chain uses TRBV5-3 and TRBJ2-7; maybe TRBD1 (6 bases). TRBV5-3 is noted as an ORF with a role that remains uncertain. The CDR3 extends over 17 amino acids. V lost 4 bases to trimming and J lost 0 bases, with 20 bases between them. CDR3: CARSLLETGPSSYEQYF. The CDR3 region has the DNA TGTGCCAGAAGCCTTTTGGAGACAGGCCCTAGCTCCTACGAGCAGTACTTC.

The chain carries TRBV6-5 and TRBJ1-6, with TRBD1 identical over 7 bases. Losses at the gene ends were 4 bases for V and 10 bases for J; bases not matched to a gene: 4. Germline lookup yields CDR1 MNHEY and CDR2 SVGAGI. This CDR3 is built from 13 residues. The DNA for the CDR3 is TGTGCCAGCAGTTTCGACAGGGTCTCACCCCTCCACTTT. As protein: CASSFDRVSPLHF.

The chain combines TRBV7-9 with TRBJ1-5; no firm D call. This CDR3 region has 13 residues. CDR1 and CDR2 from the germline V gene are SEHNR and FQNEAQ (reference sequence). V lost 3 bases and J lost 2, with 5 bases in between. The CDR3 DNA reads as TGTGCCAGCAGCTTTTCGGGCAATCAGCCCCAGCATTTT. Amino acid sequence: CASSFSGNQPQHF.

J is TRBJ2-2 and V is TRBV4-1, with TRBD1 as a possible D gene (6 bases). The CDR3 has 19 amino acids. Trimming left V 4 bases short and J 1 base short, with 22 bases between. Germline V gene lookup returns CDR1 MGHRA and CDR2 YSYEKL. CDR3 coding DNA: TGCGCCAGCAGCCGCAGAAATAAGACCGGGACACTGAACACCGGGGAGCTGTTTTTT. This translates into CASSRRNKTGTLNTGELFF.

The CDR3 DNA follows: TGTGCCAGCTCACCACAATCGGCAGGGGAGCTGCATTTT. This encodes CASSPQSAGELHF. The chain recombines TRBV18 with TRBJ1-5; a possible D gene is TRBD1 (6 bases). Between the trimmed V and J ends, which lost 1 base and 15 bases, there was a span of 16 bases. CDR1 is KGHSH, CDR2 LQKENI, per germline. The CDR3 runs to 13 residues.

The rearrangement uses TRBV6-5 and TRBJ1-2; D gene unclear. CDR3 length: 13 amino acids. Trimming left V 2 bases short and J 14 bases short, with 18 bases between. Per the germline V gene, CDR1 is MNHEY and CDR2 is SVGAGI. CDR3 sequence (DNA): TGTGCCAGCAGTTACGTGAGTCTCAGAGAGGAAACCTTC. Translating gives CASSYVSLREETF.

Here the CDR3 DNA reads TGCAGCGTTGACCCACAGGGGGCAATCTATGGCTACACCTTC. Residues: CSVDPQGAIYGYTF. The gene calls are TRBV29-1 and TRBJ1-2; the match to TRBD1 covers 9 bases. Germline V gene data show CDR1 as SQVTM and CDR2 as ANQGSEA. This CDR3 region has 14 residues. The trim removed 3 bases at V and 4 bases at J, leaving 6 bases unmatched.

Only a few counts were recorded for this clone. The chain has TRBV5-4 and TRBJ2-7, with TRBD1 as a possible D gene (6 bases). V lost 8 bases, J lost 5 bases, and 14 bases lay in between. In germline, CDR1 is SGHNT, CDR2 YYREEE (reference sequence). The CDR3 length is 12 residues. The CDR3 is CASGRGLNEQYF. The CDR3 DNA reads TGTGCCAGTGGCAGGGGATTGAACGAGCAGTACTTC.